This TCR beta chain was retrieved from a study of spatial heterogeneity in lung cancer. Turning to the study itself: A total of roughly 72 untreated early-stage non-small cell lung cancer patients served as donors. Where available, sequencing covered follow-up PBMC samples, taken at a median of around 2 years after resection. Detection consistently yielded more beta chains than alpha chains.

The CDR3 is 12 amino acids. Germline CDR1 and CDR2: LNHDA and SQIVND (reference sequence). The V end lost 5 bases, the J end lost 5 bases, and 9 bases lay between the germline ends. Described time point: blood at routine non-recurrence follow-up after resection. No cell sorting; template was whole RNA from tumor, lung tissue or PBMC. Each TCR cDNA molecule carried a unique molecular identifier. MiXCR was run by TCRdb on the 5' RACE reads, yielding one entry per CDR3 protein. The table includes about 47,000 distinct CDR3 sequences, 7.4% detected once. The receptor comes from a female donor with early-stage non-small cell lung cancer. Sequences were derived from PBMCs, sampled at follow-up. V gene TRBV19 combines with J gene TRBJ1-2; no firm D call. The CDR3 nucleotides are TGTGCCAGTAGTTTAGGGATGTATGGCTACACCTTC. Translating it yields CASSLGMYGYTF.